The clone carrying this T cell receptor (beta chain) is a singleton in its sample. Antigen specificity is unknown. The data stem from a study of shared clonotypes between healthy human individuals. General study findings and limits: An effect of sequencing depth on clonotype sharing among donors was expected. Naive subsets generally exceeded memory subsets in estimated richness.

CDR3 length equals 15 residues. CDR1 is LGHNA and CDR2 is YNFKEQ in the germline V gene. Germline trimming cut 2 bases from V and 4 bases from J; bases unmatched to any gene: 6. Only in-frame clones appear in the TCRdb table, and some are missing; sequencing was by immunoSEQ multiplex PCR. Here the sample spans about 230,000 clones, 65% being singletons. Donors, healthy HIV-negative adults, lacked recent acute infections or vaccinations. A CD45RA+ naive subset and a CD45RA-negative memory subset were split from CD4+ cells. The V call is TRBV4-2, the J call TRBJ1-1, with 8 bases that match TRBD1. The sequence came from a man under 40 in good health. Sequenced input: memory CD4+ T cells sorted from blood. Subset noted: CD45RA-negative fraction. The CDR3, as DNA: TGTGCCAGCAGCCAACGACAGGGGTACGGCACTGAAGCTTTCTTT. It is translated as CASSQRQGYGTEAFF.